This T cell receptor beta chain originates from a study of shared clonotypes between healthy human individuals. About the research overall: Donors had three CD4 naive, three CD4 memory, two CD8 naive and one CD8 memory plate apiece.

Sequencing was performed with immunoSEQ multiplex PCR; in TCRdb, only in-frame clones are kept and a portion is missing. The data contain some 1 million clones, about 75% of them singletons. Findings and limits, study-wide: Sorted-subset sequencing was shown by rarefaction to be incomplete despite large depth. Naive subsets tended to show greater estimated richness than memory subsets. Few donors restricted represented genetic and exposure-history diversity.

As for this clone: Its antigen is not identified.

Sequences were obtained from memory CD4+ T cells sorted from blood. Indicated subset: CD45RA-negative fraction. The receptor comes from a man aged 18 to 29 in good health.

CDR3 residues: CASSAVGRETQYF. Written as DNA, the CDR3 is TGCGCCAGCAGCGCTGTGGGCCGGGAGACCCAGTACTTC. The chain joins TRBV10-1 to TRBJ2-5; D is unresolved. Trimming cost V 6 bases and J 5 bases, with 13 bases left between them. The CDR3 runs to 13 residues. Per germline, CDR1 WNHNN and CDR2 SYGVQD (reference sequence).